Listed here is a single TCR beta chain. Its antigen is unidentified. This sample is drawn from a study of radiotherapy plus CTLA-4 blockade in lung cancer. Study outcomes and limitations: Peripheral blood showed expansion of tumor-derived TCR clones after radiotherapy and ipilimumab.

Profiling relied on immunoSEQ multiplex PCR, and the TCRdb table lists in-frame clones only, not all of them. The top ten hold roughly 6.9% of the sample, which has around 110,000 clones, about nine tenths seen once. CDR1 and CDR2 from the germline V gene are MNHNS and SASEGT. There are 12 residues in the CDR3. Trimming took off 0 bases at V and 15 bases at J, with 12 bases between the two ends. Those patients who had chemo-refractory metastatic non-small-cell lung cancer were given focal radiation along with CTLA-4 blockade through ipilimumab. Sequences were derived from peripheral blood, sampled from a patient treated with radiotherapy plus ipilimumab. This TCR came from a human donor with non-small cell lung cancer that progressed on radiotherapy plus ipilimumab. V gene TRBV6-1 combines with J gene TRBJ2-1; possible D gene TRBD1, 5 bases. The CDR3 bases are TGTGCCAGCAGTGAAGCGCTAGGGGTCCCGTTCTTC. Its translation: CASSEALGVPFF.